The source of this T cell receptor beta chain is a study of beta chain features in type 1 diabetes. Study information: Healthy donors and patients had similar age, gender and cell yields.

Researchers reported sorting CD4+ naive, central memory, regulatory and stem cell-like memory cells via CD45RO/CCR7/CD25/CD127/CD95/CD27. Investigators reverse transcribed all isolated RNA, so they sequenced expressed TCRB transcripts. The method was immunoSEQ multiplex PCR; TCRdb's version includes in-frame clones alone and lacks a portion of them. The repertoire holds roughly 180,000 clones, approximately 7.8% seen once, with approximately 1% in the top ten. Study outcomes and limitations: Patients' naive, central memory and Treg TCRB repertoires seemed closer to one another than those of healthy donors. When Type 1 diabetes patients were examined, their TCRB CDR3s proved moderately but significantly shorter in all four CD4+ subsets. VDJ junctions from patients with type 1 diabetes contained fewer insertions and more deletions.

A word on this clone: The antigen is undetermined.

Germline V lookup: CDR1 LNHDA, CDR2 SQIVND (reference sequence). V trimming: 1 base; J trimming: 8 bases; junction bases outside the gene matches: 2. The CDR3 length is 13 residues. This rearrangement joins TRBV19 to TRBJ2-4; TRBD2 matches 7 bases. The sequenced sample consisted of central memory CD4+ T cells from blood. The clonotype comes from a woman between 40 and 50 years old with type 1 diabetes. CDR3 DNA: TGTGCCAGTAGTATAGGACTAGCCGACATTCAGTACTTC. It translates to CASSIGLADIQYF.